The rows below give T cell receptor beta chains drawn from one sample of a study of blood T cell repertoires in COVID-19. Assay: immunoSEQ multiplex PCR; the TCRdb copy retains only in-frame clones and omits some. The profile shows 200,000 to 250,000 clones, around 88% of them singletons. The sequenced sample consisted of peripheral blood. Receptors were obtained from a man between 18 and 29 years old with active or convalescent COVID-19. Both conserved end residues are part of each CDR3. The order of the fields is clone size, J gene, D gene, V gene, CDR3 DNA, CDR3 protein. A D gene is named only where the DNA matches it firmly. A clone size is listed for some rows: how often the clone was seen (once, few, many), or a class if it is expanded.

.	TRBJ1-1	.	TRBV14	TGTGCCAGCAGCCGTCAGGGGTACGGGAACACTGAAGCTTTCTTT	CASSRQGYGNTEAFF
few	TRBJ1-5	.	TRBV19	TGTGCCAGTAGTACCAAGACAGGATTCAATCAGCCCCAGCATTTT	CASSTKTGFNQPQHF
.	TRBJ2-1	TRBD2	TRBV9	TGTGCCAGCAGCTTCACGGGACTAGCGGGAGGACCCTCCAATGAGCAGTTCTTC	CASSFTGLAGGPSNEQFF
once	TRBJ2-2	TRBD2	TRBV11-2	TGTGCCAGCAGCGGGGGGGCCGGGGAGCTGTTTTTT	CASSGGAGELFF
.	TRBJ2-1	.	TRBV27	TGTGCCAGCAGTCACATTCAAGCGGATGAGCAGTTCTTC	CASSHIQADEQFF
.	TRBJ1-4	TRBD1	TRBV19	TGTGCCAGTAGTATATGGGACAGGACCTCCTCTAATGAAAAACTGTTTTTT	CASSIWDRTSSNEKLFF
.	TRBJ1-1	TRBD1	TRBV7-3	TGTGCCAGCAGTTCGACAGGGCCTAACACTGAAGCTTTCTTT	CASSSTGPNTEAFF
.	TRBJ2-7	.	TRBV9	TGTGCCAGCAGCGCGGGGGGCTTCTCCTACGAGCAGTACTTC	CASSAGGFSYEQYF
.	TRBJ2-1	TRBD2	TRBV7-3	TGTGCCAGCAGCTTAACGGGGGAGGGCCGCGGGAATGAGCAGTTCTTC	CASSLTGEGRGNEQFF
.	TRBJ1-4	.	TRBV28	TGTGCCAGCAGTGACCCGTGGCGGGATAGTGAAAAACTGTTTTTT	CASSDPWRDSEKLFF
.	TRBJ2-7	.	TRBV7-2	TGTGCCAGCAGCTCGACCGGGGGCGAGCAGTACTTC	CASSSTGGEQYF
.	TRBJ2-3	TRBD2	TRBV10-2	TGCGCCAGCAGTGAGGAAGTAGCGGGAGTGGATACGCAGTATTTT	CASSEEVAGVDTQYF
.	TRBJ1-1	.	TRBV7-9	TGTGCCAGCAGCTTCCGGGGTAACACTGAAGCTTTCTTT	CASSFRGNTEAFF
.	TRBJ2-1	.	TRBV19	TGTGCCAGTAGTACCGAGAGCGGAAATGAGCAGTTCTTC	CASSTESGNEQFF
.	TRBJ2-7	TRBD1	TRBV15	TGTGCCACCAGCAGAGTGGGACAGGGACCCATGACCTGGCAGTACTTC	CATSRVGQGPMTWQYF
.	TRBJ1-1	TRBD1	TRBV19	TGTGCCAGTAGTATCGGACAGGGGGAAGCTTTCTTT	CASSIGQGEAFF
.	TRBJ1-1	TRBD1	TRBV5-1	TGCGCCAGCAGCCTCGGGACAGTGAACACTGAAGCTTTCTTT	CASSLGTVNTEAFF
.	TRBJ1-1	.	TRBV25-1	TGTGCCAGCAGTGAAAAGACAGGTGGCACTGAAGCTTTCTTT	CASSEKTGGTEAFF
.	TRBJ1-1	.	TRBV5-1	TGCGCCAGCAGCCCGGGATGGGGGAACACTGAAGCTTTCTTT	CASSPGWGNTEAFF
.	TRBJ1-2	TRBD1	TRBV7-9	TGTGCCAGCAGCCAACCGGAGACAGGGGGGCTTGGCTACACCTTC	CASSQPETGGLGYTF
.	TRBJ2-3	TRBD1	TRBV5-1	TGCGCCAGCAGCTTGGGTCAGACAGGGGGAGGCACAGATACGCAGTATTTT	CASSLGQTGGGTDTQYF
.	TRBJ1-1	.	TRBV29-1	TGCAGCGCTATGACAGGTTCGGAGTACGGCACTGAAGCTTTCTTT	CSAMTGSEYGTEAFF
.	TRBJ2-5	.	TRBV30	TGTGCCTGGAGTGTACGGACACAAGAGACCCAGTACTTC	CAWSVRTQETQYF
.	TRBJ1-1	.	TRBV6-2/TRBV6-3	TGTGCCAGCAGTTATAAGGGGCTGGACACTGAAGCTTTCTTT	CASSYKGLDTEAFF